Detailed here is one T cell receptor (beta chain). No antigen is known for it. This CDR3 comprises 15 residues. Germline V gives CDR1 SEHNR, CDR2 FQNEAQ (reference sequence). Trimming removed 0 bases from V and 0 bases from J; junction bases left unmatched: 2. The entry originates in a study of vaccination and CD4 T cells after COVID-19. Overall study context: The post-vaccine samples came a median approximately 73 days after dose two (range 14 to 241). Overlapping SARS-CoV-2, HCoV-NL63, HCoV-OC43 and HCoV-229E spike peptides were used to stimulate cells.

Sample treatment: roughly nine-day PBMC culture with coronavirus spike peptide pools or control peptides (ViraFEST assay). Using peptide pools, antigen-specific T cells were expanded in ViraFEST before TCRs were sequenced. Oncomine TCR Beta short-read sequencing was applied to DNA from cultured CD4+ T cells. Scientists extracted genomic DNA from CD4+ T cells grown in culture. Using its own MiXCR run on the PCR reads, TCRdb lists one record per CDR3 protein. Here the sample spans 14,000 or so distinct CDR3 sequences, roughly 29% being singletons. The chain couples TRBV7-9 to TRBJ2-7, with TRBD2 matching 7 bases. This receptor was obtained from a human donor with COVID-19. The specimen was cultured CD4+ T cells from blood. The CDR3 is CASSLAGGSSYEQYF. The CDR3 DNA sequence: TGTGCCAGCAGCTTAGCGGGGGGGAGCTCCTACGAGCAGTACTTC.